Listed below are T cell receptor beta chains from one sample, sequenced in a study of CD8 T cells in ankylosing spondylitis. TCRdb reprocessed the 5' RACE reads via MiXCR and lists one record per CDR3 protein. This sample carries 220,000 or so distinct CDR3 sequences, around 16% of them seen once, and the ten largest clones take roughly 46%. The specimen was blood, either unsorted or a sorted T cell fraction (not recorded which). These receptor sequences come from a male donor with ankylosing spondylitis. CDR3s include the opening cysteine and the closing phenylalanine or tryptophan. D genes are given only for firm matches. Clone sizes are given selectively: once, few, many, or a class where the clone is expanded.

v_call	j_call	d_call	clone_size	cdr3_nt	cdr3_aa
TRBV12-3/TRBV12-4	TRBJ2-1	.	few	TGTGCCAGCAGTTTAGCAGAAAATGAGCAGTTCTTC	CASSLAENEQFF
TRBV19	TRBJ2-2	.	.	TGTGCCAGTAGTATACTCGGGGTTAGCACCGGGGAGCTGTTTTTT	CASSILGVSTGELFF
TRBV9	TRBJ2-3	.	.	TGTGCCAGCAGCGTAGAAGGGCTAAGCACAGATACGCAGTATTTT	CASSVEGLSTDTQYF
TRBV15	TRBJ1-5	.	many	TGTGCCACCTCTGGGGGGACGGGCAATCAGCCCCAGCATTTT	CATSGGTGNQPQHF
TRBV4-3	TRBJ2-1	.	.	TGCGCCAGCAGCCAAGATCTAGATGAGCAGTTCTTC	CASSQDLDEQFF
TRBV27	TRBJ2-7	.	few	TGTGCCAGCAGTTTCAGCGACAGTTCCTACGAGCAGTACTTC	CASSFSDSSYEQYF
TRBV28	TRBJ1-2	.	many	TGTGCCAGCAGTCCCCTCTGGGGGGCTGATGGCTACACCTTC	CASSPLWGADGYTF
TRBV9	TRBJ2-4	.	once	TGTGCCAGCGGCCTAGGACAGCTAGCCAAAAACATTCAGTACTTC	CASGLGQLAKNIQYF
TRBV7-9	TRBJ2-7	TRBD2	.	TGTGCCAGCAGCCCCAACAGCGGGAGAGCGCTCTACGAGCAGTACTTC	CASSPNSGRALYEQYF
TRBV12-3/TRBV12-4	TRBJ2-1	TRBD2	few	TGTGCCAGCAGTTTAGTAGCGGGCTTCAATGAGCAGTTCTTC	CASSLVAGFNEQFF
TRBV7-2	TRBJ2-3	TRBD2	few	TGTGCCAGCAGCTTAAGGAGCGGGAGTTTAGATACGCAGTATTTT	CASSLRSGSLDTQYF
TRBV20-1	TRBJ2-7	.	few	TGCAGTGCTAGGAACCGGGACGCACGCTACGAGCAGTACTTC	CSARNRDARYEQYF
TRBV20-1	TRBJ2-3	.	.	TGCAGTGCACGACAGAGCGACACCACAGATACGCAGTATTTT	CSARQSDTTDTQYF
TRBV11-2	TRBJ2-7	TRBD1	.	TGTGCCAGCAGCTCACACCGGGACAGTATGTACGAGCAGTACTTC	CASSSHRDSMYEQYF
TRBV11-2	TRBJ2-1	.	few	TGTGCCAGCAGCTTAGAGAGTGGGGTAGGCAATGAGCAGTTCTTC	CASSLESGVGNEQFF
TRBV29-1	TRBJ1-1	.	few	TGCAGCGTTTTCCAGGGGAACACTGAAGCTTTCTTT	CSVFQGNTEAFF
TRBV7-2	TRBJ2-3	.	.	TGTGCCAGCAGCTTAGGAGTAGGATCAGATACGCAGTATTTT	CASSLGVGSDTQYF
TRBV19	TRBJ2-1	TRBD2	.	TGTGCCAGTAGTGTCGGGACTAGCGGTTACAATGAGCAGTTCTTC	CASSVGTSGYNEQFF
TRBV20-1	TRBJ2-7	TRBD2	.	TGCAGTGCTCTCGATACTAGCGGGAGCCCGCTGGGAGGCGAGCAGTACTTC	CSALDTSGSPLGGEQYF
TRBV20-1	TRBJ1-2	TRBD1	few	TGCAGTGCTAGAGACGTTAGGGGGCATTCGTATGGCTACACCTTC	CSARDVRGHSYGYTF
TRBV18	TRBJ2-2	.	.	TGTGCCAGCGACCGGGATCAGAACACCGGGGAGCTGTTTTTT	CASDRDQNTGELFF
TRBV6-4	TRBJ1-1	.	few	TGTGCCAGCAGTGACTCGTGGGGGGGGCAATCTGAAGCTTTCTTT	CASSDSWGGQSEAFF
TRBV11-2	TRBJ2-5	.	few	TGTGCCAGCAGCACTCTTTGGACAGAGCAAGAGACCCAGTACTTC	CASSTLWTEQETQYF
TRBV4-3	TRBJ1-3	.	few	TGCGCCAGCAGCCAAGATTTGGGACTGTCGGAGGGAAACACCATATATTTT	CASSQDLGLSEGNTIYF
TRBV28	TRBJ2-7	TRBD2	.	TGTGCCAGCAGTTTCCTTAGCGGGAGCGGAGTCGAGCAGTACTTC	CASSFLSGSGVEQYF
TRBV4-1	TRBJ2-7	.	few	TGCGCCAGCAGCCGAGAGGACTACCAATACGAGCAGTACTTC	CASSREDYQYEQYF
TRBV25-1	TRBJ2-1	TRBD2	.	TGTGCCAGCAGTGAATTGGGACTTGGGGTAGCGGGAGAGGGTGAGCAGTTCTTC	CASSELGLGVAGEGEQFF
TRBV12-3/TRBV12-4	TRBJ2-2	TRBD1	many	TGTGCCAGCAGCGGGACAGCGAACACCGGGGAGCTGTTTTTT	CASSGTANTGELFF
TRBV20-1	TRBJ1-4	.	few	TGCAGTGCTAGAGATCCATACTCGGACCCGCTTAAACTGTTTTTT	CSARDPYSDPLKLFF
TRBV27	TRBJ2-1	.	.	TGTGCCAGCAGTTTCGGCGGGGACAATGAGCAGTTCTTC	CASSFGGDNEQFF
TRBV20-1	TRBJ2-7	.	.	TGCAGTGCTAGAGATGTAGCGGAAAACTCCTACGAGCAGTACTTC	CSARDVAENSYEQYF
TRBV27	TRBJ2-7	.	few	TGTGCCAGCAGTTTTTCGGGTGAAGATGACGAGCAGTACTTC	CASSFSGEDDEQYF
TRBV12-3/TRBV12-4	TRBJ2-1	.	many	TGTGCCAGCAGTTTACTAGTGAGCGATGAGCAGTTCTTC	CASSLLVSDEQFF
TRBV12-3/TRBV12-4	TRBJ2-1	TRBD2	many	TGTGCCAGCAGCCCGACTAGCGGGGGGGTGGGTGAGCAGTTCTTC	CASSPTSGGVGEQFF
TRBV21-1	TRBJ2-1	.	.	TGTGCCAGCAGCAAGGCAGTCGGGTTGGGCCCCGAGCAGTTCTTC	CASSKAVGLGPEQFF
TRBV10-1	TRBJ1-5	.	.	TGCGCCAGCAACCTCTTCAATCAGCCCCAGCATTTT	CASNLFNQPQHF